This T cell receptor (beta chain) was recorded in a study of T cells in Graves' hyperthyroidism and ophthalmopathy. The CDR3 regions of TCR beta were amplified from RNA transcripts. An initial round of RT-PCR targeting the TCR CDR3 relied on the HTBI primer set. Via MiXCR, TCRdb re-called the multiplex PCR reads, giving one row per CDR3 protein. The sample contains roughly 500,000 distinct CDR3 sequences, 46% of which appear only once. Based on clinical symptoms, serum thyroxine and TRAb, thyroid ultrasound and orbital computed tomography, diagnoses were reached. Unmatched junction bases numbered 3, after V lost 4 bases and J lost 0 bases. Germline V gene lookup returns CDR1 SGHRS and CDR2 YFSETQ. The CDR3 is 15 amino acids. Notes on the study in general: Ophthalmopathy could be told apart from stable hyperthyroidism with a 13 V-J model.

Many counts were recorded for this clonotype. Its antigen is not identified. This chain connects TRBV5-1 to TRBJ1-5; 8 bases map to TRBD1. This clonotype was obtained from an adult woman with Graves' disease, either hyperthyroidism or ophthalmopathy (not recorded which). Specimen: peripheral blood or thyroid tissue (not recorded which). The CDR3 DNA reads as TGCGCCAGCAGCCCAGGGACAGGTAGCAATCAGCCCCAGCATTTT. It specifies CASSPGTGSNQPQHF.